Listed here is a single T cell receptor beta chain. Only in-frame clones appear in the TCRdb table, and some are missing; sequencing was by immunoSEQ multiplex PCR. The sample has approximately 360,000 clones, more than 70% seen once. This sample was taken from a study of blood T cell repertoires in COVID-19. Study-level background: The study counted Cohort 3 donors as recovered given two negative PCRs, clearance, or symptom resolution. There were acute and convalescent COVID-19 samples, and they came from the United States, Italy and Spain.

The CDR3 has 14 amino acids. V shed 5 bases, J shed 5 bases, and the junction held 2 bases outside the gene matches. Germline CDR1 is MNHEY and CDR2 is SMNVEV (reference sequence). The genes are TRBV27 and TRBJ2-2; 10 nucleotides match TRBD2. Sequencing was done on a sample of PBMCs or T cells enriched from blood (not recorded which). The source is a man aged 40-55 years in a cohort exposed to, infected with or recovered from COVID-19 (not recorded which). CDR3: CASSPTSGTGELFF. Here the CDR3 DNA reads TGTGCCAGCAGTCCGACTAGCGGGACCGGGGAGCTGTTTTTT.